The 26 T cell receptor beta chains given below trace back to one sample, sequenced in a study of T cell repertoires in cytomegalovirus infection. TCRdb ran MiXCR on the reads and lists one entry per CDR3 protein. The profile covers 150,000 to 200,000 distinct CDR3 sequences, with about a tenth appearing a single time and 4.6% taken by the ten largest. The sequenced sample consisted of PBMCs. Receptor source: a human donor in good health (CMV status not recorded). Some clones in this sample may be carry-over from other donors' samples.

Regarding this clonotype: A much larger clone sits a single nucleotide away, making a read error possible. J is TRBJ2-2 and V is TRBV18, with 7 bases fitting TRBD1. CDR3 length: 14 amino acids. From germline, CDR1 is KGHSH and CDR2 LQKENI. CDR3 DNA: TGTGCCAGCTACGGGACAGCGAACAACGGGGAGCTGTTTTTT. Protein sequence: CASYGTANNGELFF.

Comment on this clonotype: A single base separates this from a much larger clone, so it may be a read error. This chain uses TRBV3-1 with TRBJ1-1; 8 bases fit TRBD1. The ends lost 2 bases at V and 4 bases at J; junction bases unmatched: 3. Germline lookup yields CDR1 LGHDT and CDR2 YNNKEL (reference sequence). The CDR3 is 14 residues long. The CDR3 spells CASSQITGGTEAFF. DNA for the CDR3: TGTGCCAGCAGCCAAATTACAGGGGGCACTGAAGCTTTCTTT.

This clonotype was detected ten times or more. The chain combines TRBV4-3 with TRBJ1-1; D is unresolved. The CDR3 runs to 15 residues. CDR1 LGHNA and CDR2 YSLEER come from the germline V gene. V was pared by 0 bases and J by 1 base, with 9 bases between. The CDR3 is CASSQDTGQNTEAFF. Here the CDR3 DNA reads TGCGCCAGCAGCCAAGATACGGGCCAGAACACTGAAGCTTTCTTT.

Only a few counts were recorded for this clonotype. The CDR3 DNA reads as TGTGCCAGCAGCCAAGGGCCAGCGGGAGGCTACAATGAGCAGTTCTTC. This translates into CASSQGPAGGYNEQFF. The chain employs TRBV14 and TRBJ2-1, with 9 nucleotides matching TRBD2. The CDR3 runs to 16 residues. V trimming: 1 base; J trimming: 3 bases; junction bases outside the gene matches: 4. Germline lookup yields CDR1 SGHDN and CDR2 FVKESK.

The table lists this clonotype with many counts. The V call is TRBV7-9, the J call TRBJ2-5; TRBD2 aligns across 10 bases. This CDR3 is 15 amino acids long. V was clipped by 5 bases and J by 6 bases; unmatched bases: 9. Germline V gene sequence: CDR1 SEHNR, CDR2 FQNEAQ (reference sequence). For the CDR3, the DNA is TGTGCCAGCAGCCAGGCCTCTAGCGGGAGAAAGACCCAGTACTTC. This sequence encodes CASSQASSGRKTQYF. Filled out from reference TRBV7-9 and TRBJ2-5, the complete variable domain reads DTGVSQNPRHKITKRGQNVTFRCDPISEHNRLYWYRQTLGQGPEFLTYFQNEAQLEKSRLLSDRFSAERPKGSFSTLEIQRTEQGDSAMYLCASSQASSGRKTQYFGPGTRLLVL.

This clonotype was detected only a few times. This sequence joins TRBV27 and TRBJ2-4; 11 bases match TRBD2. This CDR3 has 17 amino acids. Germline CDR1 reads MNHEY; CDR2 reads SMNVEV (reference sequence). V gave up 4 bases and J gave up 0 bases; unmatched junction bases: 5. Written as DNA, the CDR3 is TGTGCCAGCAGTTCATTCGGACTAGCGGGAGCCAAAAACATTCAGTACTTC. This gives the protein CASSSFGLAGAKNIQYF.

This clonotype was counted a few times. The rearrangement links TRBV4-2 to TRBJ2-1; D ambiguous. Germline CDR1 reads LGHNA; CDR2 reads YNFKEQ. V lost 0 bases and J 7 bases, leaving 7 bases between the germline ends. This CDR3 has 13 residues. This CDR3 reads CASSQDVENEQFF. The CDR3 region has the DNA TGTGCCAGCAGCCAAGATGTGGAGAATGAGCAGTTCTTC.

CDR3 region: CASSRQGEQETQYF. In DNA, the CDR3 is TGCGCCAGCAGCAGACAGGGAGAGCAAGAGACCCAGTACTTC. This sequence joins TRBV5-1 and TRBJ2-5, with TRBD1 matching 7 bases. V was pared by 4 bases and J by 2 bases, with 5 bases of the junction left unmatched. In germline, CDR1 is SGHRS, CDR2 YFSETQ. The CDR3 runs to 14 residues.

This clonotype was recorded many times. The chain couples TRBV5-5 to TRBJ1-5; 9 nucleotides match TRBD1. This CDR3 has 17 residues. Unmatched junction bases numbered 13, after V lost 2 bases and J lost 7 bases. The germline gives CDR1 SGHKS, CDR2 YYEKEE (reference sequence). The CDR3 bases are TGTGCCAGCAGCTTAATACCGGGACAGGGAACGGACCAGCCCCAGCATTTT. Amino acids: CASSLIPGQGTDQPQHF.

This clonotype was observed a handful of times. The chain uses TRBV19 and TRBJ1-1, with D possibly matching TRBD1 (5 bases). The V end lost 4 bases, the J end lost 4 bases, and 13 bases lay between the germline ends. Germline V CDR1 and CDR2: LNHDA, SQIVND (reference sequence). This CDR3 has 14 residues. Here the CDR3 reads CASSTSAGGTEAFF. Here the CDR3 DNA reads TGTGCCAGTAGTACCTCTGCGGGGGGCACTGAAGCTTTCTTT.

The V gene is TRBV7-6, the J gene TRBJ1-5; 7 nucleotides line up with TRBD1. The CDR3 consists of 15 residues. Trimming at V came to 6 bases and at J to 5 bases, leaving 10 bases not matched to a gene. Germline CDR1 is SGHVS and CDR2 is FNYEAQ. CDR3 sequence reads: CASREGTVDHQPQHF. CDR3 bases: TGTGCCAGCAGGGAAGGGACAGTCGATCATCAGCCCCAGCATTTT. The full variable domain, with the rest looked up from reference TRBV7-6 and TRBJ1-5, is GAGVSQSPRYKVTKRGQDVALRCDPISGHVSLYWYRQALGQGPEFLTYFNYEAQQDKSGLPNDRFSAERPEGSISTLTIQRTEQRDSAMYRCASREGTVDHQPQHFGDGTRLSIL.

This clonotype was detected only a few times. The CDR3 nucleotides are TGTGCTAGTGGTTTGGGGTCAGCGAACACCGGGGAGCTGTTTTTT. This codes for CASGLGSANTGELFF. The rearrangement links TRBV12-5 to TRBJ2-2; D not resolved. Germline V gene data show CDR1 as LGHNT and CDR2 as FRNRAP. V was cut by 1 base and J by 0 bases, with 6 bases left in between. CDR3 length: 15 residues.

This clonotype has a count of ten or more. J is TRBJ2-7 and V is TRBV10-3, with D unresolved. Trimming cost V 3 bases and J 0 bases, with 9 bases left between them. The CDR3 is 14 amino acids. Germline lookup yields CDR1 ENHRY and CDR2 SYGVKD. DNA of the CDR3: TGTGCCATCAGTGAAATAGCAGGCTCCTACGAGCAGTACTTC. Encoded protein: CAISEIAGSYEQYF.

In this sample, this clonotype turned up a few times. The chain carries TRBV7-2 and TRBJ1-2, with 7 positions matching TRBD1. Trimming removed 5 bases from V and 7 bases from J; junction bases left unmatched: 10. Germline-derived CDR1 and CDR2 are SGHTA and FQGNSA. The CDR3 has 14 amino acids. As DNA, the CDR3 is TGTGCCAGCAGCGAAGGAGCAGGGGGTTTTGGCTACACCTTC. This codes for CASSEGAGGFGYTF.

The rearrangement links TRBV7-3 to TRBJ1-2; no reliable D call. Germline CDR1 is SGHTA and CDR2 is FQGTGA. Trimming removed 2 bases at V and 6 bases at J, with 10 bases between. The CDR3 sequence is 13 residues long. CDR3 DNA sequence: TGTGCCAGCAGCTTAGGCGTTCCCAATGGCTACACCTTC. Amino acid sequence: CASSLGVPNGYTF.

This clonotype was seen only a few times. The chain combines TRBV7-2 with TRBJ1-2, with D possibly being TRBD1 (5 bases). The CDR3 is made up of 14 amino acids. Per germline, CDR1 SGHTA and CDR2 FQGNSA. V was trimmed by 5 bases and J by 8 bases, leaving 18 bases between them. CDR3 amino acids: CASSRPGTSEGYTF. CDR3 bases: TGTGCCAGCAGCCGCCCCGGGACCTCGGAAGGCTACACCTTC.

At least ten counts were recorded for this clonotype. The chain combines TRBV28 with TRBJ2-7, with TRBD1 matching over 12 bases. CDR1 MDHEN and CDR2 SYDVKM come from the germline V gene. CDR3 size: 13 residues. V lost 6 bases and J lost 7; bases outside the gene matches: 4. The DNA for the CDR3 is TGTGCCAGCAGGGGACAGGGGGCGCGGGAGCAGTACTTC. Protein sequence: CASRGQGAREQYF.

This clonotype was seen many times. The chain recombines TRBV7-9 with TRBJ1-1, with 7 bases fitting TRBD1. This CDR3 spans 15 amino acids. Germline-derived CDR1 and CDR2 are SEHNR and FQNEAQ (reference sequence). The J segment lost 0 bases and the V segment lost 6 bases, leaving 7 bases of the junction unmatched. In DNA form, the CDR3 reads TGTGCCAGCAGTCCAATCGGGACAGTGAACACTGAAGCTTTCTTT. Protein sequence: CASSPIGTVNTEAFF. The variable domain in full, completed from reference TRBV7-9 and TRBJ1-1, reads DTGVSQNPRHKITKRGQNVTFRCDPISEHNRLYWYRQTLGQGPEFLTYFQNEAQLEKSRLLSDRFSAERPKGSFSTLEIQRTEQGDSAMYLCASSPIGTVNTEAFFGQGTRLTVV.

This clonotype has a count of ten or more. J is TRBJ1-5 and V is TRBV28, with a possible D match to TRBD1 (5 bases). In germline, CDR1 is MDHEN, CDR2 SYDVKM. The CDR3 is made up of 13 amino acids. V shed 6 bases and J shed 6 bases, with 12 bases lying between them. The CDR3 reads CASRGPGIQPQHF. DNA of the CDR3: TGTGCCAGCAGGGGGCCAGGGATTCAGCCCCAGCATTTT.

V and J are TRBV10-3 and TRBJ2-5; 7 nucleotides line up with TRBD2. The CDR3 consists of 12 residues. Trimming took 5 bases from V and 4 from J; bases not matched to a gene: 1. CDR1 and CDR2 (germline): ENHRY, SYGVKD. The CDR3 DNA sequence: TGTGCCATCAGTACGGGAGGAGAGACCCAGTACTTC. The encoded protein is CAISTGGETQYF.

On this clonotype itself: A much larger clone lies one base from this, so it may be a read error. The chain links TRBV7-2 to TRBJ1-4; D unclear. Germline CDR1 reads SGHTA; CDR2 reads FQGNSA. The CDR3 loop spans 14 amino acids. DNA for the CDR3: TGTGCCAGCAGCTTGAGCCCAACTAATGAAAAACCGTTTTTT. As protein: CASSLSPTNEKPFF.

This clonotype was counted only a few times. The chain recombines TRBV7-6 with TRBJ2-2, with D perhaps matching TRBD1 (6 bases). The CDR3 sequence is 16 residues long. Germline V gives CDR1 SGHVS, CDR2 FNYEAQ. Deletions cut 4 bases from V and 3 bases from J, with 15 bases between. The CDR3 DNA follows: TGTGCCAGCAGCTCCACGCCAGGGGCGGACACCGGGGAGCTGTTTTTT. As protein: CASSSTPGADTGELFF.

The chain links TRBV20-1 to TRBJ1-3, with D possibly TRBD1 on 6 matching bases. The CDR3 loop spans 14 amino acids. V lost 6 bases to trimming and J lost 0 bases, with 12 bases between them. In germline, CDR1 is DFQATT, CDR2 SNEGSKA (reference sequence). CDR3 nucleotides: TGCAGTGCGAGTAGGACAGCCTCTGGAAACACCATATATTTT. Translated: CSASRTASGNTIYF.

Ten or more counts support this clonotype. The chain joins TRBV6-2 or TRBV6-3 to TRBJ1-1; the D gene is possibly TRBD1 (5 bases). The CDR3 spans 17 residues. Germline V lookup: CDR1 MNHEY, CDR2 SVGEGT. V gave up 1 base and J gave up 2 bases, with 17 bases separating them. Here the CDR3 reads CASSYWGVTAANTEAFF. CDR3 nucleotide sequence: TGTGCCAGCAGTTACTGGGGGGTGACAGCGGCAAACACTGAAGCTTTCTTT.

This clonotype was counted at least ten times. In DNA form, the CDR3 reads TGTGCCAGCAGCTTAGACGGTACAGAATATGGCTACACCTTC. It translates to CASSLDGTEYGYTF. The chain joins TRBV7-9 to TRBJ1-2; D call uncertain. Germline-derived CDR1 and CDR2 are SEHNR and FQNEAQ (reference sequence). This CDR3 spans 14 amino acids. The V gene lost 1 base and the J gene lost 5 bases, with 11 bases spanning the gap.

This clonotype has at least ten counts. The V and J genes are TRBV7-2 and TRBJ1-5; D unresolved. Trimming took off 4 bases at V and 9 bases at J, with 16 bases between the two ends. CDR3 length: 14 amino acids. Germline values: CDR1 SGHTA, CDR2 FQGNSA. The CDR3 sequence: CASSYKPGPGPQHF. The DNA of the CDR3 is TGTGCCAGCAGCTACAAGCCAGGCCCAGGGCCCCAGCATTTT.